This T cell receptor beta chain comes out of a study of T cells in tumors after PD-1 blockade. For the study at large: Peripheral blood samples averaged around 33,000 unique clonotypes and about 120,000 templates.

This CDR3 contains 16 residues. The V and J ends lost 3 bases and 0 bases, in that order; junction bases with no gene match: 6. Per the germline V gene, CDR1 is GTSNPN and CDR2 is SVGIG (reference sequence). Method: immunoSEQ multiplex PCR; TCRdb's copy keeps in-frame clones and lacks some. The sample lists roughly 50,000 clones; 79% were seen once. This specimen was PBMCs, taken before anti-PD-1 treatment. The clonotype was recovered from a human donor with basal cell carcinoma. The V call is TRBV30, the J call TRBJ2-1, with 9 bases matching TRBD2. In DNA, the CDR3 is TGTGCCTGGAGGGAAGGAGCGGGGGGCTCCTACAATGAGCAGTTCTTC. Translation gives CAWREGAGGSYNEQFF.